This T cell receptor beta chain was found in a study of post-analysis software for immune sequencing data. Study in general: The cohort encompassed relapsing-remitting, secondary progressive and progressive-relapsing multiple sclerosis disease courses.

Presence of unique molecular identifiers characterized the TCR beta cDNA libraries. Input amounts of roughly 0.85 to 10 million T cells were used. These gave around 500,000 cDNA molecules, so each molecule approximated one T cell. TCRdb used MiXCR to reprocess the PCR reads, holding one entry per CDR3 protein. This table holds approximately 160,000 distinct CDR3 sequences, 30% found once. General observations from the study: There were four or five TRBV segments more frequent in patients than controls, and TRBV5-6, TRBV5-1 and TRBV20-1 were among them. Multiple sclerosis patients had significantly lower normalized Chao1 diversity than controls. Same-batch samples co-clustered strongly by F measure.

About this clonotype itself: Its antigen is not identified. A much larger clone is a single base away; this may be a read error.

The ends were cut back, 1 base at V and 0 bases at J, with 11 bases in the middle. Germline CDR1 reads SGHRS; CDR2 reads YFSETQ. The CDR3 is 15 residues long. The clonotype originates from a girl aged 10 to 17 with multiple sclerosis. The sample taken for sequencing was blood. The rearrangement links TRBV5-1 to TRBJ2-7, with D uncertain. CDR3: CASSLNLEDSYEQYF. The CDR3 bases are TGCGCCAGCAGCTTGAACCTCGAAGACTCCTACGAGCAGTACTTC.